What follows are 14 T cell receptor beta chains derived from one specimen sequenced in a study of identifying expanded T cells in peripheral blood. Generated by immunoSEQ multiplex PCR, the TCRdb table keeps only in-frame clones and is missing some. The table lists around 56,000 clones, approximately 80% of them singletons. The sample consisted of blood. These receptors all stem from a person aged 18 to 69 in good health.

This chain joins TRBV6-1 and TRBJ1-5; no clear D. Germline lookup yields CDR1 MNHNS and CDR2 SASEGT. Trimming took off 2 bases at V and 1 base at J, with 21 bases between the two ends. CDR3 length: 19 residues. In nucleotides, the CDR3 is TGTGCCAGCAGTGAATATAGTATGGCAGTAGATTTCAGCAATCAGCCCCAGCATTTT. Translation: CASSEYSMAVDFSNQPQHF.

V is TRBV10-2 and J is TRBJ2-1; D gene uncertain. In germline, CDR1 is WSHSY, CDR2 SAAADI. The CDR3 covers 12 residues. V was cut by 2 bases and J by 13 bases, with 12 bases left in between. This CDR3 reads CASSEVTGIQFF. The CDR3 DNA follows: TGCGCCAGCAGTGAGGTTACCGGTATCCAGTTCTTC.

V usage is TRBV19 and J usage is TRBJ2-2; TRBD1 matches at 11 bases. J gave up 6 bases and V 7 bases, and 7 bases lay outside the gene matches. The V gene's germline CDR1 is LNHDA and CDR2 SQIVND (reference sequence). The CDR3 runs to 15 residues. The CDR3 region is CASTHTGQGAGELFF. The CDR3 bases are TGTGCCAGTACTCATACGGGACAGGGGGCCGGGGAGCTGTTTTTT.

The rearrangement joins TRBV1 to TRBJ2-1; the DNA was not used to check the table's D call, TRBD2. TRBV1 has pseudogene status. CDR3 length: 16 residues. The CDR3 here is CTSSQDRVASYNEQFF. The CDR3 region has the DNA TGCACCAGCAGCCAAGATCGAGTAGCGTCCTACAATGAGCAGTTCTTC.

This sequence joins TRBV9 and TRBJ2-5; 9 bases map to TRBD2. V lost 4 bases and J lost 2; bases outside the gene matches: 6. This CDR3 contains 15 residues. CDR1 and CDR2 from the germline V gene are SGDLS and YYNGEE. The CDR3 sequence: CASSFSGSRQETQYF. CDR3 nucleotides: TGTGCCAGCAGCTTTAGCGGGAGTCGGCAAGAGACCCAGTACTTC.

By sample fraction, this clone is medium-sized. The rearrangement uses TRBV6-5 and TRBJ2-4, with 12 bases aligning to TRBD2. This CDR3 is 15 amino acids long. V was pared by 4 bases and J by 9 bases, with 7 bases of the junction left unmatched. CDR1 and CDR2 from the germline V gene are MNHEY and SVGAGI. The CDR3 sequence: CASSSPLAGGGIQYF. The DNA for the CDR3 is TGTGCCAGCAGTTCCCCACTAGCGGGGGGAGGCATTCAGTACTTC.

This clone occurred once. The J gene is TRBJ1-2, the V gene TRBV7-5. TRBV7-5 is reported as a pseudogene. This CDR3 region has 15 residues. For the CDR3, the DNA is TGTGCCAGAAGCAGAATGGGGTTTCGGGGCATCGGGTACACCTTC. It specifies CARSRMGFRGIGYTF.

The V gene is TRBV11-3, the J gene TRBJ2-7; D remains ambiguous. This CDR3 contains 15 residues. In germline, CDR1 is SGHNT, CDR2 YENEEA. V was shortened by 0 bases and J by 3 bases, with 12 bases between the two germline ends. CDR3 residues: CASSLEGDLGYEQYF. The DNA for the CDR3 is TGTGCCAGCAGCTTAGAAGGCGACCTGGGCTACGAGCAGTACTTC.

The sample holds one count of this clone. This chain's CDR3 is CASSSKLATGELFF. The CDR3 coding sequence is TGTGCCAGCAGCTCAAAACTAGCGACCGGGGAGCTGTTTTTT. The chain employs TRBV7-2 and TRBJ2-2; 7 bases align to TRBD2. The CDR3 covers 14 residues. V dropped 4 bases and J dropped 5; count of bases not matched to a gene: 4. From germline, CDR1 is SGHTA and CDR2 FQGNSA.

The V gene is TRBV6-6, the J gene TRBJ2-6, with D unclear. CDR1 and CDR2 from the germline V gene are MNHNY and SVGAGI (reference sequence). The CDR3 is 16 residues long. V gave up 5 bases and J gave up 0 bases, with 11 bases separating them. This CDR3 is CASSNMLDSGANVLTF. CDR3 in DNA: TGTGCCAGCAGTAACATGTTAGACTCTGGGGCCAACGTCCTGACTTTC.

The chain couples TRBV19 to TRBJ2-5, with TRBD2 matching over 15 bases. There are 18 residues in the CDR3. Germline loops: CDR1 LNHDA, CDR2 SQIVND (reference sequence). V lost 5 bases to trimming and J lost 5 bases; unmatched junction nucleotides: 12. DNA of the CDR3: TGTGCCAGTAGTGCACGGACTAGCGGGGGGGCCCCGACTGAGACCCAGTACTTC. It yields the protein CASSARTSGGAPTETQYF.

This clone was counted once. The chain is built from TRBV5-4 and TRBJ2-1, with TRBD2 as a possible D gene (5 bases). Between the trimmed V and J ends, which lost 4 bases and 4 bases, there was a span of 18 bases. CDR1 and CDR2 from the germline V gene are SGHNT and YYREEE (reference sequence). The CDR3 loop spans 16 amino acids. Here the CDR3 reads CASSRPDSLGYNEQFF. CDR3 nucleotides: TGTGCCAGCAGCCGCCCGGACTCCCTAGGATACAATGAGCAGTTCTTC. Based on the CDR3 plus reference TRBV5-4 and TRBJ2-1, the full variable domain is ETGVTQSPTHLIKTRGQQVTLRCSSQSGHNTVSWYQQALGQGPQFIFQYYREEENGRGNFPPRFSGLQFPNYSSELNVNALELDDSALYLCASSRPDSLGYNEQFFGPGTRLTVL.

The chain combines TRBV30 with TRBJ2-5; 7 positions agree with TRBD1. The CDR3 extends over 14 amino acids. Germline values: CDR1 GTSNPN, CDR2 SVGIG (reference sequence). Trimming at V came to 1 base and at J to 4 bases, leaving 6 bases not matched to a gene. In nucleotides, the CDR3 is TGTGCCTGGAGTGCCGCACAGGGGCCAGAGACCCAGTACTTC. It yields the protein CAWSAAQGPETQYF.

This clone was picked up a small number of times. The CDR3 reads CAWRTGKGTEAFF. Here the CDR3 DNA reads TGTGCCTGGAGGACAGGGAAAGGCACTGAAGCTTTCTTT. The chain is built from TRBV30 and TRBJ1-1, with 7 bases that match TRBD1. The CDR3 has 13 amino acids. J lost 4 bases, V lost 3 bases, and 5 bases had no gene match. Germline V gives CDR1 GTSNPN, CDR2 SVGIG (reference sequence).